This T cell receptor beta chain came from a study of cytomegalovirus exposure and HLA in healthy donors. In the study overall: A prior study identified 117 million unique TCR beta sequences from 190 million or so T cells. General study results and limits: Common viral pathogens seemed, in a later analysis, to connect with several of the most significant clusters. Beyond CMV serostatus, there was no information to go on about immune exposure.

The CDR3 has 12 residues. Germline values: CDR1 SGHTA, CDR2 FQGNSA. With 7 bases removed from V and 3 bases from J, the gap between germline ends came to 10 bases. The donors (healthy individuals) were bone marrow donors. Of note for this clone: Its antigen is not identified.

The primer mix had 60 Vbeta and 13 Jbeta primers. This table comes from immunoSEQ multiplex PCR, and its TCRdb copy is limited to in-frame clones, with some not included. Of fewer than 200,000 clones in the sample, approximately 80% were seen once. Sequencing was performed on PBMCs. V is TRBV7-2 and J is TRBJ2-7; tentative D call: TRBD2 (6 bases). The source is a man aged 25-40 years in good health and CMV-seropositive. The CDR3 protein is CASTGEGYEQYF. The CDR3 region has the DNA TGTGCCAGCACGGGGGAAGGCTACGAGCAGTACTTC. Drawing the rest from reference TRBV7-2 and TRBJ2-7, the complete variable domain is GAGVSQSPSNKVTEKGKDVELRCDPISGHTALYWYRQSLGQGLEFLIYFQGNSAPDKSGLPSDRFSAERTGGSVSTLTIQRTQQEDSAVYLCASTGEGYEQYFGPGTRLTVT.